The 2 T cell receptor beta chains in this list originate from one sample, sequenced in a study of blood T cell repertoires in COVID-19. Method: immunoSEQ multiplex PCR; TCRdb's copy keeps in-frame clones and lacks some. In the table there are around 260,000 clones, 75% to 90% of which are singletons. Sequenced sample: peripheral blood. The source is a man aged 25 to 45 with acute or convalescent COVID-19.

The genes are TRBV19 and TRBJ2-3; 15 bases agree with TRBD2. The germline CDR1 and CDR2 sequences are LNHDA and SQIVND (reference sequence). V lost 5 bases to trimming and J lost 4 bases; unmatched junction nucleotides: 7. The CDR3 sequence is 17 residues long. The CDR3 reads CASSSRTSGGASDTQYF. The CDR3 region has the DNA TGTGCCAGTAGTTCCAGGACTAGCGGGGGGGCCTCAGATACGCAGTATTTT.

This chain joins TRBV7-9 and TRBJ1-1; possibly TRBD1 for D (5 bases). The germline V gene has CDR1 SEHNR and CDR2 FQNEAQ (reference sequence). CDR3 length: 15 amino acids. Trimming took off 3 bases at V and 0 bases at J, with 11 bases between the two ends. CDR3 in DNA: TGTGCCAGCAGCTTGACACAGGCCATGAACACTGAAGCTTTCTTT. Translating it yields CASSLTQAMNTEAFF.